This T cell receptor (beta chain) was documented in a study of breast tumors, draining lymph nodes, adjacent tissues. The CDR3 is 17 residues long. Germline CDR1 and CDR2: GTSNPN and SVGIG (reference sequence). Study-level points and caveats: Data only fit, rather than demonstrated, lymph node origin of most tumor T cells.

Each CDR3 protein is one row after TCRdb ran MiXCR on the multiplex PCR reads. This sample has around 190,000 distinct CDR3 sequences, with about 33% found just once. There are a few counts of this clonotype. Its matching antigen is unknown. A much larger clone sits a single nucleotide away, making a read error possible. Breast cancer patients provided tissue from their axillary draining lymph nodes. The source material was axillary lymph node tissue. The TCR was taken from a female donor with breast cancer. Some clones in this sample may be carry-over from other donors' samples. The chain employs TRBV30 and TRBJ1-6; TRBD1 is a possible D gene (5 bases). The CDR3 DNA reads as TGTGCCTGGAGTGTTGGTAGGAGGGGCTCCTATGATTCACCCCTCCACTTT. This sequence encodes CAWSVGRRGSYDSPLHF.